The 17 T cell receptor beta chains reported below all come from one sample, sequenced in a study of T cell changes during pregnancy in multiple sclerosis. Method: immunoSEQ multiplex PCR; TCRdb's copy keeps in-frame clones and lacks some. The sample records roughly 100,000 clones, about 89% being singletons. This specimen consisted of peripheral blood, obtained before pregnancy. The receptors were sampled from a female donor with multiple sclerosis, enrolled in a pregnancy study.

The V gene is TRBV2, the J gene TRBJ1-1, with D uncertain. V was trimmed by 7 bases and J by 1 base, leaving 7 bases between them. CDR1 is SNHLY and CDR2 is FYNNEI in the germline V gene. CDR3 size: 12 residues. The CDR3 nucleotides are TGTGCCAGCACGCTAGGGAACACTGAAGCTTTCTTT. It translates to CASTLGNTEAFF.

The J gene is TRBJ1-6, the V gene TRBV15, with 10 bases that match TRBD1. CDR1 is LNHNV, CDR2 YYDKDF, per germline (reference sequence). The CDR3 has 15 residues. With 1 base clipped from V and 9 bases from J, the junction kept 3 bases outside the gene matches. CDR3 sequence: CATSRARDRGSPLHF. The CDR3 DNA reads TGTGCCACCAGCAGAGCTCGGGACAGGGGTTCACCCCTCCACTTT.

A note on this clone: One junction end does not reproduce the germline sequence, and a read error may be involved. The rearrangement links TRBV2 to TRBJ1-6; 7 bases line up with TRBD1. CDR1 SNHLY and CDR2 FYNNEI come from the germline V gene. The CDR3 length is 18 residues. The CDR3 DNA reads TGTGCCAGCAGAGAAGGATACCCGGGAGGGGGCAATAATTCACCCCTCCACTTT. Translated, it gives CASREGYPGGGNNSPLHF.

The rearrangement joins TRBV6-5 to TRBJ2-7, with a tentative D call TRBD2 (6 bases). The CDR3 extends over 15 amino acids. V lost 6 bases to trimming and J lost 0 bases, with 15 bases between them. From germline, CDR1 is MNHEY and CDR2 SVGAGI. The CDR3 sequence is CASRHEGLVSYEQYF. Here the CDR3 DNA reads TGTGCCAGCAGGCACGAGGGACTGGTCTCCTACGAGCAGTACTTC.

This chain connects TRBV6-5 to TRBJ2-7; maybe TRBD2 (6 bases). CDR1 MNHEY and CDR2 SVGAGI come from the germline V gene. Trimming removed 1 base from V and 0 bases from J, with 7 bases in between. The CDR3 is made up of 14 amino acids. CDR3 sequence reads: CASSYFGGSYEQYF. DNA for the CDR3: TGTGCCAGCAGTTACTTCGGGGGCTCCTACGAGCAGTACTTC.

The rearrangement joins TRBV9 to TRBJ2-7; D might be TRBD2 (6 bases). Looked up from germline, CDR1 is SGDLS and CDR2 is YYNGEE. CDR3 length equals 14 residues. The ends were cut back, 2 bases at V and 3 bases at J, with 12 bases in the middle. This CDR3 reads CASSVSGEFYEQYF. As DNA, the CDR3 is TGTGCCAGCAGCGTTAGCGGAGAATTCTACGAGCAGTACTTC.

The V and J genes are TRBV11-3 and TRBJ2-3; 9 bases fit TRBD2. Germline V gene lookup returns CDR1 SGHNT and CDR2 YENEEA. The J segment lost 8 bases and the V segment lost 5 bases, leaving 11 bases of the junction unmatched. This CDR3 is 15 amino acids long. CDR3 protein: CASSPTSGEISTQYF. The CDR3 nucleotides are TGTGCCAGCAGCCCGACTAGCGGTGAAATTAGTACGCAGTATTTT.

V is TRBV10-3 and J is TRBJ1-2; 7 bases fit TRBD1. Unmatched junction bases numbered 2, after V lost 3 bases and J lost 4 bases. The CDR3 has 13 residues. CDR1 ENHRY and CDR2 SYGVKD come from the germline V gene. As DNA, the CDR3 is TGTGCCATCAGTGAACAGGGGACCTATGGCTACACCTTC. Amino acid sequence: CAISEQGTYGYTF.

This chain joins TRBV11-2 and TRBJ2-5; D ambiguous. Germline V gives CDR1 SGHAT, CDR2 FQNNGV. This CDR3 has 15 residues. V shed 1 base and J shed 2 bases, with 11 bases lying between them. CDR3: CASSLAVSQQETQYF. CDR3 bases: TGTGCCAGCAGCTTAGCAGTGTCTCAACAAGAGACCCAGTACTTC.

The J gene is TRBJ2-1, the V gene TRBV9; 8 nucleotides align to TRBD1. The J segment lost 7 bases and the V segment lost 4 bases, leaving 4 bases of the junction unmatched. Per germline, CDR1 SGDLS and CDR2 YYNGEE. CDR3 length equals 13 residues. This CDR3 is CASSFRQGNEQFF. CDR3 sequence (DNA): TGTGCCAGCAGCTTTCGACAGGGGAATGAGCAGTTCTTC.

In its sample, this clone was seen a few times. The sample carries other DNA sequences with the same CDR3. The CDR3, as DNA: TGCGCCAGCAGCTTGAAACAGGGTTTCTACGAGCAGTACTTC. Its translation is CASSLKQGFYEQYF. The V call is TRBV5-1, the J call TRBJ2-7; D may be TRBD1 (6 bases). Trimming pared 1 base from V and 3 bases from J, leaving 11 bases between. Germline values: CDR1 SGHRS, CDR2 YFSETQ. This CDR3 has 14 amino acids.

The rearrangement joins TRBV5-1 to TRBJ1-1, with TRBD1 as a possible D gene (6 bases). This CDR3 has 14 amino acids. V lost 3 bases to trimming and J lost 5 bases, with 14 bases between them. Germline lookup yields CDR1 SGHRS and CDR2 YFSETQ. The DNA of the CDR3 is TGCGCCAGCAGCTCCGATGGGACATTAACTGAAGCTTTCTTT. This translates into CASSSDGTLTEAFF.

The rearrangement links TRBV7-2 to TRBJ2-7; D is possibly TRBD2 (5 bases). Trimming removed 0 bases from V and 0 bases from J, with 12 bases in between. This CDR3 has 16 residues. Germline assignment: CDR1 SGHTA and CDR2 FQGNSA. The chain's CDR3 is CASSLAAGISSYEQYF. CDR3 bases: TGTGCCAGCAGCTTAGCAGCCGGGATCTCCTCCTACGAGCAGTACTTC.

The chain joins TRBV7-9 to TRBJ1-6, with 9 nucleotides matching TRBD1. The V gene's germline CDR1 is SEHNR and CDR2 FQNEAQ (reference sequence). The V segment lost 2 bases and the J segment 6 bases; nucleotides outside the gene matches: 2. The CDR3 consists of 15 residues. CDR3 amino acids: CASSLPGQGNSPLHF. The CDR3, as DNA: TGTGCCAGCAGCTTACCGGGACAGGGTAATTCACCCCTCCACTTT.

V and J are TRBV27 and TRBJ2-7; 12 bases line up with TRBD2. V trimming: 5 bases; J trimming: 4 bases; junction bases outside the gene matches: 6. This CDR3 comprises 15 residues. Germline V gene sequence: CDR1 MNHEY, CDR2 SMNVEV (reference sequence). The CDR3 DNA follows: TGTGCCAGCAGTCTAGCGGGAGGGCCTCTATACGAGCAGTACTTC. Translated: CASSLAGGPLYEQYF.

The chain recombines TRBV6-6 with TRBJ2-1, with D perhaps matching TRBD1 (5 bases). Germline V CDR1 and CDR2: MNHNY, SVGAGI (reference sequence). This CDR3 region has 14 residues. Trimming shortened V by 0 bases and J by 5 bases, and 8 bases separated the two germline ends. CDR3 protein: CASSYSTVNNEQFF. The CDR3 nucleotides are TGTGCCAGCAGTTACTCGACAGTAAACAATGAGCAGTTCTTC.

This chain connects TRBV19 to TRBJ1-6; 9 bases are shared with TRBD1. The CDR3 loop spans 17 amino acids. Trimming at V came to 5 bases and at J to 8 bases, leaving 13 bases not matched to a gene. CDR1 and CDR2 from the germline V gene are LNHDA and SQIVND (reference sequence). The CDR3 region is CASSWTGAIRYDSPLHF. CDR3 in DNA: TGTGCCAGTAGTTGGACAGGGGCCATACGTTATGATTCACCCCTCCACTTT.